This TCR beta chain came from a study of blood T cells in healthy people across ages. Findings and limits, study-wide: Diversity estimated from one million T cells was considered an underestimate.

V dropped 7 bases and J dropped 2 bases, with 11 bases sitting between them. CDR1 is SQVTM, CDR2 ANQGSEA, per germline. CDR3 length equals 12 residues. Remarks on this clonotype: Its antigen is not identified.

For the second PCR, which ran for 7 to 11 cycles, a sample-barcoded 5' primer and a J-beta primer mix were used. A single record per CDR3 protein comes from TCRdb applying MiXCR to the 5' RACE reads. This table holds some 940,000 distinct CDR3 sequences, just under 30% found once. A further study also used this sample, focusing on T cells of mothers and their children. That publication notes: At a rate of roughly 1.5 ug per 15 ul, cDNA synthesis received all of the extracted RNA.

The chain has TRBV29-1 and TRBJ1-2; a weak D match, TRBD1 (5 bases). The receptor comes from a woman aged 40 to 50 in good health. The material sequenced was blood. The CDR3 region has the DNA TGCAGCGCGAAGCGGGGGAACTATGGCTACACCTTC. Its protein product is CSAKRGNYGYTF.